This is a list of T cell receptor beta chains from one sample in a study of radiotherapy plus CTLA-4 blockade in lung cancer. Profiling relied on immunoSEQ multiplex PCR, and the TCRdb table lists in-frame clones only, not all of them. The sample holds over 85,000 clones, approximately 78% seen once. Sequences were derived from peripheral blood, sampled from a patient treated with radiotherapy plus ipilimumab. These receptors all stem from a human donor with non-small cell lung cancer that progressed on radiotherapy plus ipilimumab. Each CDR3 is given with its conserved first and last residue. Fields, in order: V gene, J gene, D gene, clone size, CDR3 protein, CDR3 DNA. D genes are given only for firm matches. Some rows mark clone size as missing; the rest say once, few, many or name a class of expanded clone.

>TRBV7-2|TRBJ2-1|TRBD2|.
CASSLQRDGEQFF
TGTGCCAGCAGCCTCCAGCGGGATGGAGAGCAGTTCTTC
>TRBV5-1|TRBJ1-5|.|.
CASSLDTGYNQPQHF
TGCGCCAGCAGCTTGGATACAGGGTACAATCAGCCCCAGCATTTT
>TRBV19|TRBJ1-1|.|.
CASSIGPPNTEAFF
TGTGCCAGTAGTATAGGCCCTCCGAACACTGAAGCTTTCTTT
>TRBV5-6|TRBJ1-4|.|.
CASNLRGNEKLFF
TGTGCCAGCAACCTACGGGGCAACGAAAAACTGTTTTTT
>TRBV29-1|TRBJ1-1|.|.
CSVAHLRTEAFF
TGCAGCGTTGCCCACTTGAGGACTGAAGCTTTCTTT
>TRBV14|TRBJ2-5|.|.
CASSQDRGRGPQETQYF
TGTGCCAGCAGCCAAGATAGGGGGAGAGGCCCCCAAGAGACCCAGTACTTC
>TRBV7-3|TRBJ2-1|TRBD2|.
CASSRGVDEQFF
TGTGCCAGCAGCCGGGGGGTGGATGAGCAGTTCTTC
>TRBV5-6|TRBJ2-2|TRBD2|.
CASSPVGAGGTGELFF
TGTGCCAGCAGCCCGGTGGGGGCGGGAGGCACCGGGGAGCTGTTTTTT
>TRBV25-1|TRBJ2-7|.|.
CASSEGPGLKQYF
TGTGCCAGCAGTGAGGGACCGGGCCTCAAGCAGTACTTC
>TRBV5-6|TRBJ2-1|.|.
CASSLASGGRDEQFF
TGTGCCAGCAGCTTGGCCTCGGGGGGCAGGGATGAGCAGTTCTTC
>TRBV2|TRBJ2-1|.|.
CASTRNGLPKGVNEQFF
TGTGCCAGCACCCGAAACGGACTACCCAAAGGTGTCAATGAGCAGTTCTTC
>TRBV7-6|TRBJ1-1|.|.
CASSAGVHNTEAFF
TGTGCCAGCAGCGCCGGGGTACACAACACTGAAGCTTTCTTT
>TRBV7-3|TRBJ2-3|TRBD2|.
CASSLLAGGTDTQYF
TGTGCCAGCAGCCTACTAGCGGGGGGCACAGATACGCAGTATTTT
>TRBV30|TRBJ2-3|.|.
CAWRSGLARTDTQYF
TGTGCCTGGAGGTCCGGGCTAGCGAGAACAGATACGCAGTATTTT
>TRBV19|TRBJ2-3|.|few
CASSIAGDPDTQYF
TGTGCCAGTAGTATAGCGGGAGATCCAGATACGCAGTATTTT
>TRBV28|TRBJ2-1|TRBD1|.
CASSGQGAQGRSYNEQFF
TGTGCCAGCTCGGGACAGGGGGCCCAAGGACGGTCCTACAATGAGCAGTTCTTC
>TRBV19|TRBJ1-2|.|.
CASSILGGYGGYTF
TGTGCCAGTAGTATTCTCGGGGGCTACGGTGGCTACACCTTC
>TRBV5-4|TRBJ1-1|.|.
CASSLWGGVVTEAFF
TGTGCCAGCAGCTTGTGGGGGGGAGTGGTCACTGAAGCTTTCTTT
>TRBV5-1|TRBJ2-1|.|.
CASSWGSRTEQFF
TGCGCCAGCAGCTGGGGGAGCAGGACCGAGCAGTTCTTC
>TRBV28|TRBJ1-4|.|.
CASSRRQNNEKLFF
TGTGCCAGCAGCCGACGACAGAATAATGAAAAACTGTTTTTT
>TRBV6-5|TRBJ2-5|.|.
CASSYLGQGSKETQYF
TGTGCCAGCAGTTATCTTGGACAAGGGTCAAAAGAGACCCAGTACTTC
>TRBV28|TRBJ1-2|.|.
CASSLDSNYGYTF
TGTGCCAGCAGTTTAGACAGCAACTATGGCTACACCTTC
>TRBV19|TRBJ2-3|TRBD1|.
CASSVRQGAVDTQYF
TGTGCCAGTAGTGTACGACAGGGGGCTGTAGATACGCAGTATTTT
>TRBV7-9|TRBJ1-5|.|few
CASSLDRQPQHF
TGTGCCAGCAGCTTAGACCGGCAGCCCCAGCATTTT
>TRBV2|TRBJ2-4|.|.
CASSEAFGIANIQYF
TGTGCCAGCAGTGAAGCATTCGGGATAGCAAACATTCAGTACTTC
>TRBV5-1|TRBJ2-1|TRBD2|few
CASSTSGGDYNEQFF
TGCGCCAGCAGCACTAGCGGGGGGGACTACAATGAGCAGTTCTTC
>TRBV1|TRBJ2-3|.|.
CTSSPEGGGTDTQYF
TGCACCAGCAGCCCCGAAGGGGGTGGAACAGATACGCAGTATTTT
>TRBV25-1|TRBJ2-3|TRBD2|.
CASRDSSGGKDTQYF
TGTGCCAGCAGAGATTCTAGCGGGGGGAAGGATACGCAGTATTTT
>TRBV7-8|TRBJ2-1|TRBD2|.
CASRLTSGLDEQFF
TGTGCCAGCAGACTGACTAGCGGGTTGGATGAGCAGTTCTTC
>TRBV5-5|TRBJ2-1|.|few
CASSLETVSYNEQFF
TGTGCCAGCAGCTTGGAGACAGTCTCCTACAATGAGCAGTTCTTC
>TRBV5-4|TRBJ2-7|.|.
CASSLDRGTYEQYF
TGTGCCAGCAGCTTGGATCGGGGGACCTACGAGCAGTACTTC
>TRBV19|TRBJ2-5|.|.
CASSPNRRDKETQYF
TGTGCCAGTAGTCCCAACCGAAGGGACAAAGAGACCCAGTACTTC
>TRBV29-1|TRBJ2-2|.|.
CSVEDDSPGELFF
TGCAGCGTTGAAGACGATTCCCCCGGGGAGCTGTTTTTT
>TRBV14|TRBJ1-1|.|.
CASSLASANTEAFF
TGTGCCAGCAGCCTGGCCTCGGCGAACACTGAAGCTTTCTTT
>TRBV10-2|TRBJ2-1|TRBD2|.
CASGTYRGGYNEQFF
TGCGCCAGCGGGACTTATCGGGGGGGTTACAATGAGCAGTTCTTC
>TRBV6-1|TRBJ1-2|.|.
CASSEDGAQYGYTF
TGTGCCAGCAGTGAAGATGGTGCCCAGTATGGCTACACCTTC
>TRBV19|TRBJ2-7|TRBD2|.
CASSIFGGAYEQYF
TGTGCCAGTAGTATATTCGGGGGGGCCTACGAGCAGTACTTC
>TRBV2|TRBJ2-1|.|.
CASRLGRLLNEQFF
TGTGCCAGCAGACTGGGACGCCTCCTGAATGAGCAGTTCTTC
>TRBV10-3|TRBJ2-7|TRBD2|.
CAISVGTTFGEQYF
TGTGCCATCAGTGTTGGGACTACCTTTGGGGAGCAGTACTTC
>TRBV2|TRBJ2-7|.|.
CATSRGGEQYF
TGTGCCACCTCGAGGGGGGGCGAGCAGTACTTC
>TRBV5-1|TRBJ2-1|.|.
CASMAGTSYNEQFF
TGCGCGAGCATGGCCGGGACATCCTACAATGAGCAGTTCTTC
>TRBV10-2|TRBJ2-1|TRBD2|.
CATKPGYSSGRGNEQFF
TGCGCCACCAAGCCTGGATATTCTAGCGGGAGGGGGAATGAGCAGTTCTTC
>TRBV5-1|TRBJ1-2|.|.
CASSLYDADGYTF
TGCGCCAGCAGCTTGTATGACGCTGACGGCTACACCTTC
>TRBV19|TRBJ1-3|.|few
CASSPGAGNTIYF
TGTGCCAGTAGTCCCGGGGCCGGAAACACCATATATTTT
>TRBV5-1|TRBJ2-2|.|.
CASSWGPGATGELFF
TGCGCCAGCAGCTGGGGCCCGGGTGCCACCGGGGAGCTGTTTTTT